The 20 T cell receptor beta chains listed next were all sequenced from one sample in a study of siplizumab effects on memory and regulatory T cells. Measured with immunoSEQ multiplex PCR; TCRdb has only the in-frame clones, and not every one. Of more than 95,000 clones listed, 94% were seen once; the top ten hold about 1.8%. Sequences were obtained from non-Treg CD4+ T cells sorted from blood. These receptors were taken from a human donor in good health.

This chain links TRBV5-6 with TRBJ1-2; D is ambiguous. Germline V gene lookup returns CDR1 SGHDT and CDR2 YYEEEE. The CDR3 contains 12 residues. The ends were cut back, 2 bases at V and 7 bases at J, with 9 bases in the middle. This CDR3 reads CASSFEWGGYTF. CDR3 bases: TGTGCCAGCAGCTTCGAGTGGGGTGGCTACACCTTC.

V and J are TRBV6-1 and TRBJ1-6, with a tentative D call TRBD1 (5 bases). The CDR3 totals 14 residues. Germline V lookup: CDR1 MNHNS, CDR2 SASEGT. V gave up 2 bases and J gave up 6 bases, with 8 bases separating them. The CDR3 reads CASSERGLNSPLHF. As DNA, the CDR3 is TGTGCCAGCAGTGAAAGGGGTCTTAATTCACCCCTCCACTTT.

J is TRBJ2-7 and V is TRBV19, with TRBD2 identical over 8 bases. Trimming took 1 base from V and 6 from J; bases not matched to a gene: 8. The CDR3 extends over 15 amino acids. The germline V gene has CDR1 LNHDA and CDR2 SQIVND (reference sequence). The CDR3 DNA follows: TGTGCCAGTAGTATAGGGGGGTCGACTAGCGCCGAGCAGTACTTC. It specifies CASSIGGSTSAEQYF.

The CDR3 bases are TGTGCCTGGAAGGCAGTGGGCCGGCCCCAGCATTTT. Protein product: CAWKAVGRPQHF. The genes are TRBV30 and TRBJ1-5; D unclear. V lost 4 bases and J 9 bases, leaving 13 bases between the germline ends. The length of the CDR3 is 12 residues. CDR1 and CDR2 from the germline V gene are GTSNPN and SVGIG (reference sequence).

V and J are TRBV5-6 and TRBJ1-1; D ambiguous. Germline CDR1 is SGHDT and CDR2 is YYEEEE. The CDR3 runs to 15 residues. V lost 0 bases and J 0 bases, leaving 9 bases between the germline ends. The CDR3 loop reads CASSLVDSMNTEAFF. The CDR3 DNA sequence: TGTGCCAGCAGCTTGGTTGATAGCATGAACACTGAAGCTTTCTTT.

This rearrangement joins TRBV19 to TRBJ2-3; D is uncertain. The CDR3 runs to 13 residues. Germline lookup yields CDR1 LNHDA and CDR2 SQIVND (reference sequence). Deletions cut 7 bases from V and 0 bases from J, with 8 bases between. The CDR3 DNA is TGTGCCAGTAAATGGGCTAGCACAGATACGCAGTATTTT. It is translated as CASKWASTDTQYF.

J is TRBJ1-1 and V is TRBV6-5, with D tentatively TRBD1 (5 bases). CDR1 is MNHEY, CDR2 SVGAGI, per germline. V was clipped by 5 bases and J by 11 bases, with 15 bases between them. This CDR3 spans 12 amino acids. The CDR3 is CASSDQRGTAFF. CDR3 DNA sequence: TGTGCCAGCAGTGACCAGAGGGGAACGGCTTTCTTT.

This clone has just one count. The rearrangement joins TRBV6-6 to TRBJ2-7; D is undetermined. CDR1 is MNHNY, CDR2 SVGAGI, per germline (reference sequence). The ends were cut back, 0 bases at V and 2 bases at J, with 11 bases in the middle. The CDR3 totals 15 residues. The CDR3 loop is CASSYSIGATYEQYF. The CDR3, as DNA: TGTGCCAGCAGTTACTCTATAGGAGCTACCTACGAGCAGTACTTC.

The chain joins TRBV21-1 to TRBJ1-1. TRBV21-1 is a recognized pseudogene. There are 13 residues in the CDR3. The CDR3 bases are TGTGCCAGCAGCAAGCGCGTAACACTTGAAGCTTTCTTT. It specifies CASSKRVTLEAFF.

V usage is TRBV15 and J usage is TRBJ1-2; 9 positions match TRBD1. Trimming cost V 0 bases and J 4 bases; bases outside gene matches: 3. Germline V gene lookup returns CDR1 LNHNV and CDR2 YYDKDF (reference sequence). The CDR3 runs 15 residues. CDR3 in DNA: TGTGCCACCAGCAGAGAAGGGACAGGGTCCTATGGCTACACCTTC. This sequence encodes CATSREGTGSYGYTF.

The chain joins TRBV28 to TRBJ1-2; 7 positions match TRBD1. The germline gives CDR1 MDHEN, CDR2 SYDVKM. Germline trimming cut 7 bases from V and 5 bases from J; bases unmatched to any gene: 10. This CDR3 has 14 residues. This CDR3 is CASIRDSALYGYTF. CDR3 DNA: TGTGCCAGCATTAGGGACAGTGCCCTTTATGGCTACACCTTC.

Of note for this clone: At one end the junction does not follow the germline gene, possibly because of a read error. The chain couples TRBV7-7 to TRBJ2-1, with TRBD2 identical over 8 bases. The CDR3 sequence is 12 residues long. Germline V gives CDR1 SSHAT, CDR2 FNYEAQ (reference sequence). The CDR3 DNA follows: TGTGCTAGCAGCTTAGTAGCGGGAGAGCAGTTCTTC. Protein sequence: CASSLVAGEQFF.

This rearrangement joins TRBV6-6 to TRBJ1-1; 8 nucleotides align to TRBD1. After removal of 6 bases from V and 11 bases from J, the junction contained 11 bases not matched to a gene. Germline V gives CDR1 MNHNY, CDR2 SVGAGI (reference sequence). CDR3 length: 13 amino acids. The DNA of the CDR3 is TGTGCCAGCAGGCCTACCGGGACAGGTGGCGCTTTCTTT. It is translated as CASRPTGTGGAFF.

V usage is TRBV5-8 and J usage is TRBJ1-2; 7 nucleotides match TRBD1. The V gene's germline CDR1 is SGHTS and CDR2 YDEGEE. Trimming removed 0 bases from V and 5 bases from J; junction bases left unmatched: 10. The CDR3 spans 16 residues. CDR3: CASSLAGSGGIYGYTF. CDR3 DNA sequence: TGTGCCAGCAGCTTGGCCGGGTCAGGGGGGATATATGGCTACACCTTC. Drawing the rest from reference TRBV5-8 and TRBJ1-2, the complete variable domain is EAGVTQSPTHLIKTRGQQATLRCSPISGHTSVYWYQQALGLGLQFLLWYDEGEERNRGNFPPRFSGRQFPNYSSELNVNALELEDSALYLCASSLAGSGGIYGYTFGSGTRLTVV.

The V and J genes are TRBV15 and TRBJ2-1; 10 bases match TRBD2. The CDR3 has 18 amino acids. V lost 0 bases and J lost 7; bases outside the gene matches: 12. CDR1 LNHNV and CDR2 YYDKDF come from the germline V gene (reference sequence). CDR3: CATSRDVASGSSGNEQFF. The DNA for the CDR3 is TGTGCCACCAGCAGAGATGTCGCTAGCGGGAGCTCGGGGAATGAGCAGTTCTTC.

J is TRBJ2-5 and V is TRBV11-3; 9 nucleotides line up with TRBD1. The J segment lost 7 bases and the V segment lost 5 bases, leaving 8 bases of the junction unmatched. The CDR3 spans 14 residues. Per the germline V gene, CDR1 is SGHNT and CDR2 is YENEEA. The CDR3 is CASSAGQGPGTQYF. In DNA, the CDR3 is TGTGCCAGCAGCGCCGGACAGGGGCCGGGGACCCAGTACTTC.

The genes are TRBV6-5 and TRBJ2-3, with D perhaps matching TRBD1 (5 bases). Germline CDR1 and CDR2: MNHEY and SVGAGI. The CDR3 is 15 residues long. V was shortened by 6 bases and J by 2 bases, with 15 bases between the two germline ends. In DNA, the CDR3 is TGTGCCAGCAGCCGCGGACAACCCCTCACAGATACGCAGTATTTT. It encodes CASSRGQPLTDTQYF.

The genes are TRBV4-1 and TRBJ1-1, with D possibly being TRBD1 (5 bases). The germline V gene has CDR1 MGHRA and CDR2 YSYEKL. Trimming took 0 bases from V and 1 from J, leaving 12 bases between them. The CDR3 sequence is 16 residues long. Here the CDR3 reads CASSQDRDSSNTEAFF. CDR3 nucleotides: TGCGCCAGCAGCCAAGACAGGGATTCTTCGAACACTGAAGCTTTCTTT.

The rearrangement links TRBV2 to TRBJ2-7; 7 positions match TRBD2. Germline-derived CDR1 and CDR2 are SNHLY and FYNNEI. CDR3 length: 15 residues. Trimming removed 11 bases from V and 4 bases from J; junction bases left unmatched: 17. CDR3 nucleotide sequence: TGTGCCTCAAACGTTCCGGGTACGGGAGGATACGAGCAGTACTTC. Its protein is CASNVPGTGGYEQYF.

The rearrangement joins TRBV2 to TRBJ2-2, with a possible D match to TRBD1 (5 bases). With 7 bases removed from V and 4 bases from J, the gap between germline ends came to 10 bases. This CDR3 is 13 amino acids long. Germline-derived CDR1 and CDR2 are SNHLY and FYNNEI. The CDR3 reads CASKGRFTGELFF. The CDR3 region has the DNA TGTGCCAGCAAGGGGCGGTTCACCGGGGAGCTGTTTTTT.